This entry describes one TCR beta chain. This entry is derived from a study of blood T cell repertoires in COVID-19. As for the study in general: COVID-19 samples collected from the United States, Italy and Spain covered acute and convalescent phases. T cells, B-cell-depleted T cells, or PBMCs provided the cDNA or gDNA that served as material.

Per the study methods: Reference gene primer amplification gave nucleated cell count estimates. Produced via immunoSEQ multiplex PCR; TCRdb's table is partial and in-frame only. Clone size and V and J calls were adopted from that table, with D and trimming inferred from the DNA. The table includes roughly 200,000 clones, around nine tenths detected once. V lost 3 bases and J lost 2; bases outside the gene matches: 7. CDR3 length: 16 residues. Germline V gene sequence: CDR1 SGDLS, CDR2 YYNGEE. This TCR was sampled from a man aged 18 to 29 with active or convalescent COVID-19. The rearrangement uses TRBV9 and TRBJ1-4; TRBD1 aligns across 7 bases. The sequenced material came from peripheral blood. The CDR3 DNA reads TGTGCCAGCAGCGCAGGGACAGCTTCTACTAATGAAAAACTGTTTTTT. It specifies CASSAGTASTNEKLFF.